This TCR beta chain comes out of a study of blood T cell repertoires in COVID-19. Germline-derived CDR1 and CDR2 are SGHNT and YENEEA. The V and J ends lost 0 bases and 6 bases, in that order; junction bases with no gene match: 4. The CDR3 consists of 17 residues. In the authors' methods: For nucleated cells, counts were estimated from reference gene primer amplification. Measured with immunoSEQ multiplex PCR; TCRdb has only the in-frame clones, and not every one. The DNA was the basis for D and trimming; V, J and clone size are from that table. The sample lists about 270,000 clones, 88% seen once, with approximately 1% in the top ten.

Sequenced input: PBMCs or T cells enriched from blood (not recorded which). This clonotype was obtained from a woman in her twenties or thirties who had recovered from COVID-19. The chain combines TRBV11-3 with TRBJ2-1; TRBD2 aligns across 14 bases. The CDR3 region is CASSLDGTSGGLNEQFF. The CDR3 DNA is TGTGCCAGCAGCTTAGATGGGACTAGCGGGGGACTCAATGAGCAGTTCTTC.